This TCR beta chain was captured in a study of glioma-infiltrating T cells. The overall study: WHO grade II oligodendrogliomas or astrocytomas, plus non-recurrent WHO grade IV glioblastomas, were sampled. Presurgical dexamethasone in glioma patients lasted six or fewer days. Study results and limitations: Signature shared blood CDR3 motifs were enriched in low-divergence and depleted in high-divergence patients.

TCR alpha and beta CDR3 regions were amplified from RNA using iRepertoire nested multiplex PCR. TCRdb processed the multiplex PCR reads anew with MiXCR; each CDR3 protein has one entry. The data show more than 350,000 distinct CDR3 sequences, around 45% seen once. Trimming took 2 bases from V and 8 from J, leaving 15 bases between them. The germline gives CDR1 SGHVS, CDR2 FNYEAQ. This CDR3 contains 14 residues. Comments on this clonotype: Its antigen is not identified.

The chain is built from TRBV7-6 and TRBJ2-5, with D possibly being TRBD1 (5 bases). Input material: glioma tissue, nonneoplastic brain tissue, or PBMCs (not recorded which). The TCR was taken from a human donor with low-grade glioma or glioblastoma, undergoing nonglioma brain surgery, or in good health (not recorded which). The CDR3 DNA sequence: TGTGCCAGCAGCTTAAGTGGGGCATCGAGTACCCAGTACTTC. It encodes CASSLSGASSTQYF. Full variable domain (missing parts from reference TRBV7-6 and TRBJ2-5): GAGVSQSPRYKVTKRGQDVALRCDPISGHVSLYWYRQALGQGPEFLTYFNYEAQQDKSGLPNDRFSAERPEGSISTLTIQRTEQRDSAMYRCASSLSGASSTQYFGPGTRLLVL.